The T cell receptor (beta chain) under discussion was sequenced for a study of blood T cell repertoires in COVID-19 (TCRdb year 2020). In terms of the full investigation: Collaborator samples came from the United States, Italy and Spain and covered acute and convalescent phases of COVID-19. The prospective study material was composed of cDNA or gDNA derived from T cells, B-cell-depleted T cells, or PBMCs. The dataset comprised deeply sampled blood TCRbeta repertoires from subjects exposed to, actively infected with, or recovered from COVID-19. The repertoires were made available in a free public database intended to serve as a resource for research on the immune response to SARS-CoV-2. The samples were drawn from the first 160 participants of the ongoing ImmuneRACE study and from 1,254 subjects provided by 6 global collaborators. Nearly every sample came with metadata listing a de-identified subject ID, COVID-19 status, age in years and sex. HLA class I and class II types, where available, came from metadata supplied by the sample provider rather than from assay-based typing. Study-wide conclusions, independent of this receptor: Clinical and demographic metadata were provided uncurated, with the amount varying by source and participant.

In the prospective study, participants were roughly 18 to 100 years old, resided in fewer than 25 geographic areas of the United States, and were enrolled through a virtual design. In the prospective study, participants were assigned to cohorts based on the clinical history participants reported in a screening survey and a study questionnaire. Recovered participants in ImmuneRACE Cohort 3 were defined as having two consecutive negative NP/OP PCR tests, clearance from a healthcare professional, or resolution of symptoms. Mobile phlebotomists in the prospective study collected whole blood, serum and a nasopharyngeal or oropharyngeal swab from every participant. Over a roughly 2-month period, participants in the prospective study had the option of providing additional blood draws and questionnaires. Prospective study blood samples were shipped either frozen or at room temperature before DNA extraction.

Taken from cysteine to phenylalanine, the CDR3 has 15 residues. The retained sequence is limited to the CDR3, 45 bases, with the frame set at the first base. Trimming removed 5 bases from V and 1 base from J, leaving 12 bases between the germline ends. According to the germline V gene (reference sequence), CDR1 reads SEHNR and CDR2 reads FQNEAQ. This clone was seen a single time. Its antigen remains unidentified. No per-base quality is available; no much larger clone lies one base away. The immunoSEQ Assay, a bias-controlled multiplex PCR, was used to amplify TCRbeta CDR3 regions from genomic DNA. Per the original workflow: Within the assay, amplification of reference gene primers was used to estimate how many nucleated cells each sample contained. To quantify the absolute abundance of each unique TCRbeta CDR3 rearrangement, sequence reads were collapsed and filtered. For each sample, productive Simpson clonality was calculated by taking the square root of Simpson's diversity index across productive rearrangements. TCRdb holds this immuneACCESS table with in-frame rearrangements only. Some clones are missing; in checked studies, unresolved V genes explain under half, and the rest has no known cause. V and J calls and clone size are those listed in that table; D and trimming were worked out from the DNA. This sample has 280,000 or so clones in its table, and 80% to 90% of those were observed once. In total, the top ten clones hold under 2.5% of the sample.

The chain employs TRBV7-9 and TRBJ2-4; tentative D gene TRBD2, with 5 bases matching. The TCR originated in a man aged 25-45 years who had recovered from COVID-19. Sequencing was carried out using PBMCs or T cells enriched from blood (not recorded which). The CDR3 protein sequence reads: CASSLGGIAKNIQYF. At the DNA level, the sequence is TGTGCCAGCAGCCTAGGAGGTATCGCCAAAAACATTCAGTACTTC.